The 24 T cell receptor beta chains reported below all come from one sample, sequenced in a study of T cell repertoires in cytomegalovirus infection. TCRdb reprocessed the reads with MiXCR, giving one entry per CDR3 protein. The sample carries 600,000 to 700,000 distinct CDR3 sequences, roughly 30% recorded once. No antigen is known for these receptors. This specimen was cultured PBMCs, taken from culture after CMV antigen stimulation. These receptor sequences come from a human donor in good health (CMV status not recorded). Some clones in this sample may be carry-over from other donors' samples.

In this sample, this clonotype turned up many times. The chain couples TRBV12-3 or TRBV12-4 to TRBJ2-1, with 8 positions matching TRBD1. The CDR3 runs 14 residues. V dropped 5 bases and J dropped 12; count of bases not matched to a gene: 12. The CDR3 loop is CASSAGTGSVGQFF. The CDR3, as DNA: TGTGCCAGCAGTGCCGGGACAGGTTCGGTTGGGCAGTTCTTC.

V and J are TRBV7-3 and TRBJ2-5, with D perhaps TRBD1 or TRBD2 (5 bases each). This CDR3 region has 16 residues. Trimming cost V 2 bases and J 5 bases, with 18 bases left between them. The germline V gene has CDR1 SGHTA and CDR2 FQGTGA. CDR3 sequence: CASSLVAGSDWETQYF. The CDR3 DNA is TGTGCCAGCAGCTTAGTAGCAGGGAGTGATTGGGAGACCCAGTACTTC.

The CDR3 loop is CASSLAEDPSYEQYF. The CDR3 nucleotides are TGCGCCAGCAGCTTGGCCGAGGACCCATCCTACGAGCAGTACTTC. V gene TRBV5-1 combines with J gene TRBJ2-7; D is undetermined. Germline V lookup: CDR1 SGHRS, CDR2 YFSETQ. The CDR3 has 15 residues. The germline V and J ends were trimmed by 0 bases and 1 base, with 11 bases remaining between them.

V and J are TRBV2 and TRBJ1-2; D is perhaps TRBD1 (6 bases). CDR1 SNHLY and CDR2 FYNNEI come from the germline V gene. Trimming pared 4 bases from V and 3 bases from J, leaving 18 bases between. The CDR3 runs 16 residues. In nucleotides, the CDR3 is TGTGCCAGCAGTGGCGGGGGCGCGTCGGAAGACTATGGCTACACCTTC. It is translated as CASSGGGASEDYGYTF.

The chain carries TRBV5-1 and TRBJ2-2; D possibly corresponds to TRBD1 (5 bases). Germline CDR1 SGHRS, CDR2 YFSETQ. The CDR3 contains 15 residues. Trimming took 4 bases from V and 6 from J, leaving 16 bases between them. CDR3 bases: TGCGCCAGCAGCCCCGAAGCAGGCAGGGCCGGGGAGCTGTTTTTT. Protein: CASSPEAGRAGELFF.

This clonotype has only a few counts. The chain uses TRBV6-5 and TRBJ2-1, with 7 bases that match TRBD2. Germline V gives CDR1 MNHEY, CDR2 SVGAGI. This CDR3 comprises 16 residues. With 0 bases clipped from V and 4 bases from J, the junction kept 6 bases outside the gene matches. CDR3 sequence reads: CASSYSGGGLYNEQFF. Written as DNA, the CDR3 is TGTGCCAGCAGTTACTCGGGCGGGGGACTATACAATGAGCAGTTCTTC.

A few counts support this clonotype. The rearrangement links TRBV7-9 to TRBJ1-2; 10 bases are a match to TRBD1. V lost 5 bases to trimming and J lost 8 bases; unmatched junction nucleotides: 11. The CDR3 totals 15 residues. Germline values: CDR1 SEHNR, CDR2 FQNEAQ (reference sequence). The CDR3 here is CASSLGTGAFRGYTF. Written as DNA, the CDR3 is TGTGCCAGCAGCCTCGGGACAGGGGCTTTCAGGGGCTACACCTTC.

This clonotype was seen ten or more times. The chain employs TRBV12-3 or TRBV12-4 and TRBJ1-1; no reliable D call. The CDR3 runs to 11 residues. V lost 1 base and J 6 bases, leaving 3 bases between the germline ends. CDR3 sequence (DNA): TGTGCCAGCAGTTTAGTTTCTGAAGCTTTCTTT. This translates into CASSLVSEAFF.

J is TRBJ1-4 and V is TRBV20-1; no clear D. CDR1 DFQATT and CDR2 SNEGSKA come from the germline V gene (reference sequence). CDR3 length: 11 amino acids. The V end lost 3 bases, the J end lost 8 bases, and 7 bases lay between the germline ends. CDR3 DNA: TGCAGTGCTAGTTTTGAAGAAAAACTGTTTTTT. Its protein product is CSASFEEKLFF.

At least ten counts were recorded for this clonotype. This rearrangement joins TRBV7-2 to TRBJ2-7; TRBD2 matches at 8 bases. The junction had 6 bases not matched to a gene; V was cut back by 2 bases and J by 0 bases. Germline loops: CDR1 SGHTA, CDR2 FQGNSA. The CDR3 spans 16 residues. The CDR3, as DNA: TGTGCCAGCAGCTTATTCCCCGGGACTAGCTCCTACGAGCAGTACTTC. Translated: CASSLFPGTSSYEQYF. The full variable domain, with the rest looked up from reference TRBV7-2 and TRBJ2-7, is GAGVSQSPSNKVTEKGKDVELRCDPISGHTALYWYRQSLGQGLEFLIYFQGNSAPDKSGLPSDRFSAERTGGSVSTLTIQRTQQEDSAVYLCASSLFPGTSSYEQYFGPGTRLTVT.

The chain links TRBV2 to TRBJ2-1; D might be TRBD1 (5 bases). Between the trimmed V and J ends, which lost 4 bases and 8 bases, there was a span of 9 bases. Germline V gene lookup returns CDR1 SNHLY and CDR2 FYNNEI. The CDR3 has 12 amino acids. This CDR3 is CASSGQIDEQFF. The CDR3 DNA reads as TGTGCCAGCAGTGGACAGATCGATGAGCAGTTCTTC.

The sample holds a few counts of this clonotype. This chain links TRBV19 with TRBJ1-1; D gene ambiguous. The V gene's germline CDR1 is LNHDA and CDR2 SQIVND (reference sequence). This CDR3 spans 13 amino acids. V was cut by 3 bases and J by 4 bases, with 9 bases left in between. CDR3 DNA sequence: TGTGCCAGTAGTATTAAAAGAGGCACTGAAGCTTTCTTT. The encoded protein is CASSIKRGTEAFF. The full variable domain, with the rest looked up from reference TRBV19 and TRBJ1-1, is DGGITQSPKYLFRKEGQNVTLSCEQNLNHDAMYWYRQDPGQGLRLIYYSQIVNDFQKGDIAEGYSVSREKKESFPLTVTSAQKNPTAFYLCASSIKRGTEAFFGQGTRLTVV.

This clonotype was detected only a few times. The chain is built from TRBV7-2 and TRBJ2-6; D remains ambiguous. In germline, CDR1 is SGHTA, CDR2 FQGNSA. This CDR3 contains 15 residues. Trimming took 5 bases from V and 3 from J, leaving 11 bases between them. The CDR3 DNA is TGTGCCAGCAGCCCCCGGTCGTTTGGGGCCAACGTCCTGACTTTC. Protein sequence: CASSPRSFGANVLTF.

The chain recombines TRBV2 with TRBJ1-1; TRBD1 is a possible D gene (5 bases). The CDR3 runs 12 residues. Looked up from germline, CDR1 is SNHLY and CDR2 is FYNNEI. V was shortened by 11 bases and J by 7 bases, with 17 bases between the two germline ends. CDR3: CAFHGTAGEAFF. CDR3 DNA: TGTGCCTTTCACGGGACGGCGGGTGAAGCTTTCTTT.

The chain carries TRBV6-1 and TRBJ2-1; D uncertain. The CDR3 sequence is 12 residues long. Germline V gives CDR1 MNHNS, CDR2 SASEGT. Trimming took 0 bases from V and 8 from J, leaving 5 bases between them. The CDR3 region has the DNA TGTGCCAGCAGTGAAGCGCGCGATGAGCAGTTCTTC. This gives the protein CASSEARDEQFF.

The rearrangement joins TRBV6-2 or TRBV6-3 to TRBJ2-1, with 8 bases matching TRBD2. In germline, CDR1 is MNHEY, CDR2 SVGEGT. The CDR3 runs to 16 residues. V lost 6 bases to trimming and J lost 0 bases; unmatched junction nucleotides: 7. DNA of the CDR3: TGTGCCAGCAGGGGTAGCGGGACGGACTCCTACAATGAGCAGTTCTTC. Translation: CASRGSGTDSYNEQFF.

V usage is TRBV4-3 and J usage is TRBJ2-7; 13 bases agree with TRBD2. Germline assignment: CDR1 LGHNA and CDR2 YSLEER. V trimming: 3 bases; J trimming: 3 bases; junction bases outside the gene matches: 5. This CDR3 comprises 16 residues. CDR3: CASSQRTSGSGYEQYF. DNA for the CDR3: TGCGCCAGCAGCCAGCGGACTAGCGGGAGCGGCTACGAGCAGTACTTC.

The CDR3 reads CASSITGSSSYNEQFF. CDR3 nucleotides: TGTGCCAGTAGTATAACCGGCAGCAGCTCCTACAATGAGCAGTTCTTC. The chain combines TRBV19 with TRBJ2-1; D gene ambiguous. V was clipped by 2 bases and J by 0 bases, with 11 bases between them. CDR3 length: 16 residues. Germline CDR1 reads LNHDA; CDR2 reads SQIVND (reference sequence).

The sample holds a few counts of this clonotype. The chain joins TRBV6-1 to TRBJ2-5; no definite D call. The germline V gene has CDR1 MNHNS and CDR2 SASEGT. V gave up 2 bases and J gave up 1 base, with 5 bases separating them. The CDR3 is made up of 13 amino acids. CDR3 DNA sequence: TGTGCCAGCAGTGAACACCCCCAAGAGACCCAGTACTTC. Residues: CASSEHPQETQYF.

This clonotype was seen at least ten times. CDR3 in DNA: TGTGCCAGCAGCTTAGATGCGGGGCGGGTCAATCAGCCCCAGCATTTT. Translating gives CASSLDAGRVNQPQHF. The chain carries TRBV7-2 and TRBJ1-5, with D possibly being TRBD1 (5 bases). The CDR3 has 16 residues. V was shortened by 1 base and J by 3 bases, with 13 bases between the two germline ends. CDR1 is SGHTA and CDR2 is FQGNSA in the germline V gene.

A few counts support this clonotype. This chain connects TRBV5-6 to TRBJ2-5, with a weak D call TRBD1 (6 bases). Trimming pared 1 base from V and 2 bases from J, leaving 18 bases between. CDR3 length equals 17 residues. CDR1 and CDR2 (germline): SGHDT, YYEEEE. CDR3 region: CASSLWTDDRIQETQYF. In DNA, the CDR3 is TGTGCCAGCAGCTTGTGGACAGACGACCGTATTCAAGAGACCCAGTACTTC.

This clonotype appeared many times. The CDR3 DNA sequence: TGTGCCAGCAGCTTCAACCAGGGGCCAGATACGCAGTATTTT. Translation: CASSFNQGPDTQYF. This sequence joins TRBV7-2 and TRBJ2-3; maybe TRBD1 (6 bases). The CDR3 extends over 14 amino acids. Germline V gene sequence: CDR1 SGHTA, CDR2 FQGNSA. Trimming stripped 3 bases from V and 4 bases from J, with 11 bases between.

The V and J genes are TRBV2 and TRBJ2-5; D could derive from TRBD1 or TRBD2 (5 bases each). The CDR3 covers 13 residues. The germline CDR1 and CDR2 sequences are SNHLY and FYNNEI. V was shortened by 4 bases and J by 1 base, with 7 bases between the two germline ends. This CDR3 reads CASSGDVQETQYF. CDR3 DNA: TGTGCCAGCAGTGGGGACGTCCAAGAGACCCAGTACTTC.

This clonotype has just a few counts. This chain connects TRBV19 to TRBJ1-4; D possibly corresponds to TRBD1 (5 bases). The CDR3 runs 12 residues. Germline loops: CDR1 LNHDA, CDR2 SQIVND (reference sequence). V lost 7 bases and J lost 10, with 13 bases in between. CDR3 sequence (DNA): TGTGCCAGTACCAACAGGCTAGGAAAACTGTTTTTT. Protein: CASTNRLGKLFF.